Following are 14 T cell receptor beta chains from one sample sequenced in a study of breast tumors, draining lymph nodes, adjacent tissues. TCRdb passed the multiplex PCR reads through MiXCR, listing each CDR3 protein once. The repertoire holds about 230,000 distinct CDR3 sequences, less than 40% seen once, with roughly 1.5% in the top ten. Breast cancer patients provided tissue from their axillary draining lymph nodes. Sequencing was done on a sample of axillary lymph node tissue. These receptors originate from a female donor with breast cancer. Some clones in this sample may be carry-over from other donors' samples.

This clonotype was counted many times. The chain joins TRBV4-3 to TRBJ2-1; D is unclear. CDR3 length: 13 residues. The V end lost 1 base, the J end lost 7 bases, and 8 bases lay between the germline ends. Looked up from germline, CDR1 is LGHNA and CDR2 is YSLEER. CDR3 loop: CASSQVGVNEQFF. The CDR3 coding sequence is TGCGCCAGCAGCCAAGTCGGAGTGAATGAGCAGTTCTTC.

This chain joins TRBV4-2 and TRBJ2-1; perhaps TRBD1 as D (5 bases). The CDR3 sequence is 16 residues long. Germline V lookup: CDR1 LGHNA, CDR2 YNFKEQ. V was trimmed by 0 bases and J by 3 bases, leaving 12 bases between them. This CDR3 reads CASSQDLQGNYNEQFF. The CDR3 DNA is TGTGCCAGCAGCCAAGATCTCCAGGGTAACTACAATGAGCAGTTCTTC.

The chain links TRBV2 to TRBJ2-1, with 11 bases identical to TRBD2. There are 15 residues in the CDR3. CDR1 is SNHLY and CDR2 is FYNNEI in the germline V gene. Trimming took 5 bases from V and 4 from J; bases not matched to a gene: 4. CDR3 DNA sequence: TGTGCCAGCAGTTCGACTAGCGGGATTTACAATGAGCAGTTCTTC. This sequence encodes CASSSTSGIYNEQFF.

In DNA form, the CDR3 reads TGTGCCAGCAGCCAAGATAGGGTAGCGGGGGGAACTAGCACAGATACGCAGTATTTT. Its translation is CASSQDRVAGGTSTDTQYF. The chain carries TRBV3-1 and TRBJ2-3; 10 bases fit TRBD2. Trimming at V came to 0 bases and at J to 0 bases, leaving 9 bases not matched to a gene. The CDR3 extends over 19 amino acids. CDR1 and CDR2 (germline): LGHDT, YNNKEL (reference sequence).

In this sample, this clonotype turned up many times. This rearrangement joins TRBV10-3 to TRBJ2-1, with TRBD2 matching over 7 bases. Looked up from germline, CDR1 is ENHRY and CDR2 is SYGVKD. This CDR3 region has 14 residues. The V segment lost 4 bases and the J segment 3 bases; nucleotides outside the gene matches: 3. CDR3: CAISAAGYYNEQFF. The CDR3 DNA reads as TGTGCCATCAGTGCAGCGGGGTACTACAATGAGCAGTTCTTC.

This clonotype was detected ten times or more. The rearrangement joins TRBV18 to TRBJ2-5; D is undetermined. The CDR3 totals 12 residues. Between the trimmed V and J ends, which lost 2 bases and 5 bases, there was a span of 6 bases. Germline V gene lookup returns CDR1 KGHSH and CDR2 LQKENI. The CDR3 is CASSPDEETQYF. Here the CDR3 DNA reads TGTGCCAGCTCACCAGACGAGGAGACCCAGTACTTC.

This clonotype was counted many times. The genes are TRBV7-9 and TRBJ2-5, with a weak D call TRBD2 (5 bases). V was trimmed by 5 bases and J by 5 bases, leaving 15 bases between them. CDR3 length: 14 residues. CDR1 and CDR2 (germline): SEHNR, FQNEAQ (reference sequence). The DNA of the CDR3 is TGTGCCAGCAGCATCGGAGGTGGTCGGGAGACCCAGTACTTC. This translates into CASSIGGGRETQYF.

In its sample, this clonotype was seen many times. CDR3 sequence reads: CASSYTSRDTHLYGYTF. As DNA, the CDR3 is TGTGCCAGCAGTTACACCTCCCGGGACACTCATCTCTATGGCTACACCTTC. The V gene is TRBV6-5, the J gene TRBJ1-2; TRBD1 might be the D (6 bases). The germline V gene encodes CDR1 MNHEY and CDR2 SVGAGI. The V end lost 2 bases, the J end lost 4 bases, and 20 bases lay between the germline ends. This CDR3 comprises 17 residues.

On this clonotype itself: At one boundary the junction diverges from the germline segment, which might be a read error. The chain combines TRBV6-5 with TRBJ2-3, with D possibly being TRBD1 (5 bases). The CDR3 consists of 17 residues. Germline V gives CDR1 MNHEY, CDR2 SVGAGI. Written as DNA, the CDR3 is TGTGCTAGCAGCCCCAGGGCAGGAATCAGGGTGCCAGATACGCAGAATTTT. This sequence encodes CASSPRAGIRVPDTQNF.

This clonotype was seen only a few times. Written as DNA, the CDR3 is TGTGCCAGCACCCAACGCCGGGGGCCTAGCGGGAGTAGAAATGAGCAGTTCTTC. As protein: CASTQRRGPSGSRNEQFF. The J gene is TRBJ2-1, the V gene TRBV28, with 10 bases aligning to TRBD2. V dropped 7 bases and J dropped 7; count of bases not matched to a gene: 19. CDR1 and CDR2 from the germline V gene are MDHEN and SYDVKM. The CDR3 sequence is 18 residues long. The full variable domain, its missing parts supplied by reference TRBV28 and TRBJ2-1, is DVKVTQSSRYLVKRTGEKVFLECVQDMDHENMFWYRQDPGLGLRLIYFSYDVKMKEKGDIPEGYSVSREKKERFSLILESASTNQTSMYLCASTQRRGPSGSRNEQFFGPGTRLTVL.

As regards this clonotype: A much larger clonotype is one base distant, so this may be a read error. V usage is TRBV5-1 and J usage is TRBJ2-5, with TRBD2 matching over 8 bases. The CDR3 extends over 16 amino acids. Germline CDR1 and CDR2: SGHRS and YFSETQ. This chain's CDR3 is CASSLAGGRGQETLYF. The DNA of the CDR3 is TGCGCCAGCAGCTTGGCGGGAGGGAGGGGCCAAGAGACCCTGTACTTC.

This clonotype showed up just a few times. A read error may explain this, as a much larger clone is one base away. The rearrangement uses TRBV5-6 and TRBJ2-7; no definite D call. The V gene's germline CDR1 is SGHDT and CDR2 YYEEEE. The CDR3 is 17 amino acids. V lost 0 bases, J lost 2 bases, and 18 bases lay in between. CDR3 residues: CASSLADSGSATYEQYF. CDR3 sequence (DNA): TGTGCCAGCAGCTTGGCGGATTCCGGGTCAGCGACCTACGAGCAGTACTTC.

This clonotype was detected ten times or more. This chain uses TRBV11-3 with TRBJ2-1, with D tentatively TRBD2 (6 bases). Germline V gene sequence: CDR1 SGHNT, CDR2 YENEEA. V was pared by 5 bases and J by 5 bases, with 16 bases between. The CDR3 sequence is 15 residues long. The CDR3 reads CASSNRLSGHNEQFF. The CDR3 DNA reads as TGTGCCAGCAGCAATAGACTAAGCGGGCACAATGAGCAGTTCTTC.

This clonotype has ten or more counts. The chain carries TRBV4-2 and TRBJ2-5, with TRBD1 as a possible D gene (6 bases). The germline V gene has CDR1 LGHNA and CDR2 YNFKEQ. The ends were cut back, 3 bases at V and 3 bases at J, with 14 bases in the middle. The CDR3 extends over 15 amino acids. The CDR3 loop reads CASSQVIDRKETQYF. As DNA, the CDR3 is TGTGCCAGCAGCCAGGTTATAGACAGGAAAGAGACCCAGTACTTC.